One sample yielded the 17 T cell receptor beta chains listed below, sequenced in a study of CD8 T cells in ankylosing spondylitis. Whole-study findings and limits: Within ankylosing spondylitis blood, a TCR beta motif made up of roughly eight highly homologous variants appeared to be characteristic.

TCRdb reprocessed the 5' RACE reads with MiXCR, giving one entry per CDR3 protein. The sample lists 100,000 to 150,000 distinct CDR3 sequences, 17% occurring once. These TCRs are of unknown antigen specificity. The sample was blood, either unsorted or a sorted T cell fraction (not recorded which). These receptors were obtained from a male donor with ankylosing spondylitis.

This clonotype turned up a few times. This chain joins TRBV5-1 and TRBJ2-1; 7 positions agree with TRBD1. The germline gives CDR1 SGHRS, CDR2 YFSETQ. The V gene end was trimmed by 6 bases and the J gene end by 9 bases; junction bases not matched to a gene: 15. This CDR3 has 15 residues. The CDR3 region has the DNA TGCGCCAGCACCGGAACAGGGGTCACAGTAGGTGAGCAGTTCTTC. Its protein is CASTGTGVTVGEQFF. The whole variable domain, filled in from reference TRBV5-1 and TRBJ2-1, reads KAGVTQTPRYLIKTRGQQVTLSCSPISGHRSVSWYQQTPGQGLQFLFEYFSETQRNKGNFPGRFSGRQFSNSRSEMNVSTLELGDSALYLCASTGTGVTVGEQFFGPGTRLTVL.

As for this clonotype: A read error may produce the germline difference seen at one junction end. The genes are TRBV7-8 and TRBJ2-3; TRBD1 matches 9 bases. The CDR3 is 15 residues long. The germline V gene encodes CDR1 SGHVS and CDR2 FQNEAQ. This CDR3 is CASSPGQGYTETQYF. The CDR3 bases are TGTGCCAGCAGCCCGGGACAGGGATACACAGAGACGCAGTATTTT.

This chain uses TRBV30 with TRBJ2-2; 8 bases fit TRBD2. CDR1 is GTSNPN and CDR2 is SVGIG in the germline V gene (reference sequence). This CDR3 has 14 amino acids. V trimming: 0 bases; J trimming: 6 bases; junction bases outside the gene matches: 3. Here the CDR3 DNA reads TGTGCCTGGAGTGTCGCGACTAGCGCCGGGGAGCTGTTTTTT. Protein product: CAWSVATSAGELFF.

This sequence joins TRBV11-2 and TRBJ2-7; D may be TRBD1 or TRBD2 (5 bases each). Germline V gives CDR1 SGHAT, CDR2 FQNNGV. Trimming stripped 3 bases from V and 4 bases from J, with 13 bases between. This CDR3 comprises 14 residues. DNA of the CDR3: TGTGCCAGCAGCTTCATGGGGGAGCGGTACGAGCAGTACTTC. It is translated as CASSFMGERYEQYF. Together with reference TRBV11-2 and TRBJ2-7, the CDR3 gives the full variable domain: EAGVAQSPRYKIIEKRQSVAFWCNPISGHATLYWYQQILGQGPKLLIQFQNNGVVDDSQLPKDRFSAERLKGVDSTLKIQPAKLEDSAVYLCASSFMGERYEQYFGPGTRLTVT.

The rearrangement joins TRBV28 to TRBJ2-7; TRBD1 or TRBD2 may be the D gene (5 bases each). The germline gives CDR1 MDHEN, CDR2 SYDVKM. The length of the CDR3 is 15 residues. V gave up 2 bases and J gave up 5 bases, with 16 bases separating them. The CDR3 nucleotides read TGTGCCAGCAGTTTAGGGACGGCTGCTAGAAACGAGCAGTACTTC. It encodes CASSLGTAARNEQYF.

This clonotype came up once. The CDR3, as DNA: TGTGCCAGCAGTTTAGTCGGGGGGAACACCGGGGAGCTGTTTTTT. It yields the protein CASSLVGGNTGELFF. The chain links TRBV27 to TRBJ2-2; tentative D call: TRBD2 (6 bases). V was clipped by 2 bases and J by 1 base, with 8 bases between them. CDR3 length equals 15 residues. Germline values: CDR1 MNHEY, CDR2 SMNVEV (reference sequence).

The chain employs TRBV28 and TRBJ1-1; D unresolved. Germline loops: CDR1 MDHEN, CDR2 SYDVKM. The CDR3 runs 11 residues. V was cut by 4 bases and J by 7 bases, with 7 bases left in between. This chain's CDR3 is CASSYHVEAFF. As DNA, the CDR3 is TGTGCCAGCAGTTACCATGTTGAAGCTTTCTTT.

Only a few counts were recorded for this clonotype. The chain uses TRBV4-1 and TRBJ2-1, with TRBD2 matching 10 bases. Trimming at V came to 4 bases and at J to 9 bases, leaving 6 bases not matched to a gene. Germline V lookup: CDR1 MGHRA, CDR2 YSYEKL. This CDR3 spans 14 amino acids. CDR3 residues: CASSPGVAGGEQFF. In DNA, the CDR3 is TGCGCCAGCAGCCCCGGGGTAGCGGGAGGTGAGCAGTTCTTC.

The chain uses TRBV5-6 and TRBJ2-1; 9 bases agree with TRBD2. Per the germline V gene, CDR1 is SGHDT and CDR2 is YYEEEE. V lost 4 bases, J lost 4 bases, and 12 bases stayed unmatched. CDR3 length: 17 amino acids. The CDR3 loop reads CASSPYSGTSRYNEQFF. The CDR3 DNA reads TGTGCCAGCAGCCCCTACTCCGGGACTAGCAGATACAATGAGCAGTTCTTC.

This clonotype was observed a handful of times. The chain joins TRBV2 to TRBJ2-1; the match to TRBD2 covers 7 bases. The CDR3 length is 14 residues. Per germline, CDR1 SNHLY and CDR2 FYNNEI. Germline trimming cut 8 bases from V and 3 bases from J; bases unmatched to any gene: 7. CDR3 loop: CASGGLVVYNEQFF. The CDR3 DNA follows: TGTGCCAGCGGCGGACTAGTTGTCTACAATGAGCAGTTCTTC.

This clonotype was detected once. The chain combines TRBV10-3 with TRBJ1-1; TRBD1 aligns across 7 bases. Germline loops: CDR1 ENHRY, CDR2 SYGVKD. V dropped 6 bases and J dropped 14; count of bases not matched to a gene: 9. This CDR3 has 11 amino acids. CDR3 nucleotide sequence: TGTGCCATCAGAGGGGGCGCGTGGACCTTCTTT. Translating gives CAIRGGAWTFF.

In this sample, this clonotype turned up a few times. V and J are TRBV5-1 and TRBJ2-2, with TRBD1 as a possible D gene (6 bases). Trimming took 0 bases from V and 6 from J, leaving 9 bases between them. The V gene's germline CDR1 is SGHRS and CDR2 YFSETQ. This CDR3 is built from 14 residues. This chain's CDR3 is CASSLAGVPGELFF. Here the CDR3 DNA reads TGCGCCAGCAGCTTGGCAGGGGTCCCCGGGGAGCTGTTTTTT.

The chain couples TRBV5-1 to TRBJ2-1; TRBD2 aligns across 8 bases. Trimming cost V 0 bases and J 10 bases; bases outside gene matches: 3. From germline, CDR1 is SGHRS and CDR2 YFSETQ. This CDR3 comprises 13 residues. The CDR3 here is CASSLVTSGEQFF. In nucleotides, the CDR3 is TGCGCCAGCAGCTTGGTTACTAGCGGAGAGCAGTTCTTC.

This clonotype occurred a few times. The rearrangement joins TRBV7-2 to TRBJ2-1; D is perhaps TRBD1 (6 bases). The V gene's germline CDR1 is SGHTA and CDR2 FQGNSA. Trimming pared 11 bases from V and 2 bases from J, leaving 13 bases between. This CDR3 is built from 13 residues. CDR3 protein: CAGARDTYNEQFF. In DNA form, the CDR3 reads TGTGCCGGAGCCCGGGACACCTACAATGAGCAGTTCTTC. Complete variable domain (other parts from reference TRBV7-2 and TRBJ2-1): GAGVSQSPSNKVTEKGKDVELRCDPISGHTALYWYRQSLGQGLEFLIYFQGNSAPDKSGLPSDRFSAERTGGSVSTLTIQRTQQEDSAVYLCAGARDTYNEQFFGPGTRLTVL.

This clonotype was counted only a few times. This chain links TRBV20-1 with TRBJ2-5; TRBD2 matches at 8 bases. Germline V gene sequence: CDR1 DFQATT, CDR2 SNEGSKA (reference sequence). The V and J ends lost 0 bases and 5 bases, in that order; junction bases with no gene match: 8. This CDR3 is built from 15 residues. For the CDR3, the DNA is TGCAGTGCTAGAGATCGGGCTAGCGGGTGGGAGACCCAGTACTTC. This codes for CSARDRASGWETQYF.

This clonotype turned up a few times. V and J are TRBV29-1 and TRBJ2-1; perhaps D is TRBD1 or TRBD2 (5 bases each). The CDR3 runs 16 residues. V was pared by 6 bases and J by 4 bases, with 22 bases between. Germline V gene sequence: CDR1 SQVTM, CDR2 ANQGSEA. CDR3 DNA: TGCAGCGTCCTCGGGAACCAGGTAGGGGATTACAATGAGCAGTTCTTC. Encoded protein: CSVLGNQVGDYNEQFF.

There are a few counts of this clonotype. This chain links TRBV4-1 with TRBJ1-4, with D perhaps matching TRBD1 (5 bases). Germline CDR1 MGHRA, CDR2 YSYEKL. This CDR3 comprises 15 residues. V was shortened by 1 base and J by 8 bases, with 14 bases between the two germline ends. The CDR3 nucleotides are TGCGCCAGCAGCCAAGTACGGACAAGCGAGGAAAAACTGTTTTTT. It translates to CASSQVRTSEEKLFF.